This entry concerns a single T cell receptor (beta chain). The sample holds many counts of this clonotype. What antigen it recognizes has not been identified. Per-nucleotide qualities are absent, and no much larger clonotype sits a single base away. The CDR3, cysteine through phenylalanine, is 13 amino acids long. The DNA shown is the 39-base CDR3, in frame from base 1. Trimming leaves V shorter by 11 bases and J shorter by 0 bases, with the junction holding 7 bases beyond the gene matches. The entry originates in a study of T-cell memory formation after mild COVID-19 (dated by TCRdb to the early 2020s). With regard to the full study: TCR sequence clusters from the two donors were found to be largely donor specific. Longitudinal TCRalpha and TCRbeta repertoire sequencing tracked T-cell clones expanding and contracting after mild COVID-19 in a couple of donors. Two young, previously healthy adult volunteers made up the cohort, one male and one female.

Beyond this particular receptor, the publication reports: Contracting CD4+ clones were found mainly in CM and EM memory subsets, while CD8+ clones were enriched in EMRA. The study included only a couple of mild cases, and larger cohorts that include severe cases with pre-infection samples were judged to be necessary. The second-wave clones that peaked on day 37 were not confirmed to be SARS-CoV-2 specific. The detection of some responding clones in pre-infection memory suggests that pre-existing cross-reactive memory T cells joined the SARS-CoV-2 response. From day 15 to 85, contracting clones showed balanced CD4/CD8 phenotypes, whereas a second wave of clones that expanded from day 15 to 37 leaned towards CD4+.

Ficoll-Paque density gradient centrifugation was the method used to isolate PBMCs. The sample was run on an Illumina NovaSeq 6000. Using 5'RACE with constant-segment primers, TCRalpha and TCRbeta cDNA libraries were constructed, with sample barcodes and unique molecular identifiers added in the process. RNA was extracted from every sample with Trizol reagent. The libraries were amplified in two PCR steps, and the second step added a second sample barcode and Illumina TruSeq adapters. Sequencing of the libraries was done on an Illumina NovaSeq, producing 2 x 150 bp paired-end reads. Per the original workflow: Reads were demultiplexed and collapsed into UMI-guided consensus sequences with migec v1.2.7. With mixcr v2.1.11, UMI consensuses were aligned to TRA and TRB V and J templates and assembled into clonotypes. Clonotypes were classified as expanded or contracted when called significant by both edgeR and NoisET, with noise models trained on biological replicates. For edgeR calls, the cutoffs were a false discovery rate-adjusted p below 0.01 and a log2 fold-change threshold of 1. PCA with hierarchical clustering of max-normalized trajectories of the 1000 most abundant clonotypes was used as exploratory dynamics analysis. The CD4 or CD8 phenotype of responding clones was assigned using the separately sequenced CD4+ and CD8+ repertoires. TCRdb's own reprocessing of the public reads used fastp at Q25 and MiXCR and kept productive beta chains. Each CDR3 protein appears once, grouped with its most common genes and DNA. Clone size and V and J calls follow TCRdb, not the original study. The sample has roughly 450,000 distinct CDR3 sequences on record, about 18% of them singletons. Of the sample, roughly an eighth is held by the ten largest clones.

The sequence came from an adult woman who had mild COVID-19 (a few samples of this study predate the infection). The sample titles of this study are shuffled in the database, so cell type and time point are left out; the donor was told from shared clones. The chain uses TRBV12-3 or TRBV12-4 and TRBJ2-7, and TRBD2 matches 7 of the central bases. Sequencing was performed on PBMCs or a T cell subset sorted from them (not recorded which). The DNA sequence is given as TGTGCCTGCGGGGGAGCAGGCTCCTACGAGCAGTACTTC. It translates to CACGGAGSYEQYF.